The 5 T cell receptor beta chains below were found in one sample sequenced in a study of blood T cells in healthy people across ages. With a J-beta primer mix and a sample-barcoded 5' primer, a second PCR ran about 7 to 11 cycles. From the 5' RACE reads, TCRdb called clonotypes with MiXCR, one entry per CDR3 protein. This table has around 710,000 distinct CDR3 sequences, about 42% appearing once. The material sequenced was blood. The receptors derive from a woman aged 60-70 years in good health.

This chain links TRBV4-3 with TRBJ2-5; the D gene is possibly TRBD2 (7 bases). This CDR3 comprises 15 residues. The V gene's germline CDR1 is LGHNA and CDR2 YSLEER. The germline V and J ends were trimmed by 3 bases and 11 bases, with 22 bases remaining between them. The CDR3 reads CASSQEGDYYNEQYF. Here the CDR3 DNA reads TGCGCCAGCAGCCAGGAGGGGGACTATTACAATGAGCAGTACTTC.

The chain recombines TRBV19 with TRBJ1-5; 9 nucleotides match TRBD1. The CDR3 is made up of 14 amino acids. CDR1 is LNHDA, CDR2 SQIVND, per germline (reference sequence). V was pared by 3 bases and J by 9 bases, with 6 bases of the junction left unmatched. The CDR3 DNA follows: TGTGCCAGTAGTATCGGACAGGGGCACTGGCCCCAGCATTTT. Its translation is CASSIGQGHWPQHF.

This clonotype was seen a handful of times. The V call is TRBV21-1, the J call TRBJ2-7; TRBD2, the table's D call, was not compared with the DNA. TRBV21-1 is a recognized pseudogene. This CDR3 spans 15 amino acids. In DNA form, the CDR3 reads TGTGCCAGCAGCAAAGGCCCTAGCTCCTCCTACGAGCAGTACTTC. Protein sequence: CASSKGPSSSYEQYF.

J is TRBJ1-1 and V is TRBV24-1; the match to TRBD1 covers 7 bases. V lost 0 bases and J lost 0; bases outside the gene matches: 6. The CDR3 is made up of 17 amino acids. The V gene's germline CDR1 is KGHDR and CDR2 SFDVKD. The CDR3 reads CATSDLRDSVMNTEAFF. DNA for the CDR3: TGTGCCACCAGTGATTTGAGGGACAGCGTTATGAACACTGAAGCTTTCTTT.

The chain joins TRBV24-1 to TRBJ2-7; D uncertain. The J call may not be correct, given that the DNA end is closer to TRBJ2-5. CDR1 is KGHDR and CDR2 is SFDVKD in the germline V gene. The CDR3 is 12 amino acids. CDR3 nucleotide sequence: TGTGCCACCAGTGACGCCAAAGAGACCCAGTACTTC. Protein: CATSDAKETQYF.